The rows below give T cell receptor beta chains drawn from one sample of a study of technical replicates of blood from several donors. Sequenced by immunoSEQ multiplex PCR; TCRdb stores in-frame clones only, minus some. The top ten clones hold about 0.25% of a sample with tens of thousands of clones, roughly 94% of them seen once. The sample taken for sequencing was T cells isolated from PBMCs. The receptors originated from a human donor in good health. CDR3s include the opening cysteine and the closing phenylalanine or tryptophan. The order of the fields is V gene, CDR3 protein.

>TRBV5-8
CASSLWSTSGSETQYF
>TRBV6-4
CASSARQGSYNEQFF
>TRBV10-3
CAIKGGGDYYEQYF
>TRBV28
CASTFGGLYEQYF
>TRBV28
CASSPPSFGANVLTF
>TRBV19
CASSIAGSNYGYTF
>TRBV30
CAWRERGLAFF
>TRBV5-4
CASRGQGRVGYTF
>TRBV6-4
CASSDPGTSGSPGLRGSYEQYF
>TRBV5-6
CASSSQGFGTEAFF
>TRBV5-1
CASSLGFSGTAIHGYTF
>TRBV6-5
CASIHEQGQNTEAFF
>TRBV5-4
CASSLLAGGSREQYF
>TRBV4-1
CASSQAPALARSYEQYF
>TRBV6-1
CASQNRDTATYEQYF
>TRBV7-9
CASSLGAGGFRTEAFF
>TRBV29-1
CSVEGLASSYEQYF
>TRBV7-8
CASSLVSGTYEQYF
>TRBV19
CASSNPSDWTGTSYNSPLHF
>TRBV5-8
CASSLAGSYGYTF
>TRBV19
CASSIKAGFMNEQFF
>TRBV6-6
CASSKQGAYEQYF
>TRBV11-3
CAGSRDYSYEQYF
>TRBV7-7
CASDRGGLYGYTF
>TRBV5-1
CASSLQGLGSQEKLFF
>TRBV19
CASSPWTGGNEQFF
>TRBV2
CASSEGRGNTEAFF
>TRBV7-9
CASSSTGTKYEQYF
>TRBV5-6
CASSSPVGSSYNSPLHF
>TRBV18
CASSLQDSREQYF
>TRBV18
CASSPAGRASGSGEQFF
>TRBV28
CASSLLSGTGRYGYTF
>TRBV6-1
CASYPPGGLATEAFF
>TRBV2
CASKISLPSSYEQYF
>TRBV6-1
CASPKKGTGDFGYTF
>TRBV28
CASSWGGGGYGYTF
>TRBV28
CASRSSGVYGYTF
>TRBV5-1
CASSTGLYSHEQFF
>TRBV6-1
CASASGTYGETQYF
>TRBV6-5
CASNGGRLSFF
>TRBV10-2
CASSGQVGTGELFF
>TRBV15
CATSRGRGTYEQYF
>TRBV10-2
CASSEPDRGQYGYTF
>TRBV9
CASSARDRVFEAQYF
>TRBV28
CASPSRRPGQEDHTEAFF
>TRBV28
CASGGDSGRRHNF
>TRBV7-9
CASSRDSRNEKLFF
>TRBV30
CAWKGGGVAGELFF
>TRBV7-9
CASSLGLAGGPQRYEQYF